This T cell receptor beta chain was sequenced during a study of identical twins. Germline values: CDR1 KGHDR, CDR2 SFDVKD. The CDR3 is 17 residues long. V was pared by 1 base and J by 2 bases, with 13 bases between. TCRdb re-derived calls from the 5' RACE reads in MiXCR, one entry per CDR3 protein. Of around 490,000 distinct CDR3 sequences in the sample, over 12% were seen once. The sample was also reused in another study, on yellow fever vaccine responses in identical twins.

The sample comprised CD4+ T cells sorted from blood. The chain is built from TRBV24-1 and TRBJ2-2; the D is unclear. The origin of this receptor is a young woman in good health. CDR3: CATSDFFVTENTGELFF. In nucleotides, the CDR3 is TGTGCCACCAGTGATTTCTTCGTGACTGAAAACACCGGGGAGCTGTTTTTT.